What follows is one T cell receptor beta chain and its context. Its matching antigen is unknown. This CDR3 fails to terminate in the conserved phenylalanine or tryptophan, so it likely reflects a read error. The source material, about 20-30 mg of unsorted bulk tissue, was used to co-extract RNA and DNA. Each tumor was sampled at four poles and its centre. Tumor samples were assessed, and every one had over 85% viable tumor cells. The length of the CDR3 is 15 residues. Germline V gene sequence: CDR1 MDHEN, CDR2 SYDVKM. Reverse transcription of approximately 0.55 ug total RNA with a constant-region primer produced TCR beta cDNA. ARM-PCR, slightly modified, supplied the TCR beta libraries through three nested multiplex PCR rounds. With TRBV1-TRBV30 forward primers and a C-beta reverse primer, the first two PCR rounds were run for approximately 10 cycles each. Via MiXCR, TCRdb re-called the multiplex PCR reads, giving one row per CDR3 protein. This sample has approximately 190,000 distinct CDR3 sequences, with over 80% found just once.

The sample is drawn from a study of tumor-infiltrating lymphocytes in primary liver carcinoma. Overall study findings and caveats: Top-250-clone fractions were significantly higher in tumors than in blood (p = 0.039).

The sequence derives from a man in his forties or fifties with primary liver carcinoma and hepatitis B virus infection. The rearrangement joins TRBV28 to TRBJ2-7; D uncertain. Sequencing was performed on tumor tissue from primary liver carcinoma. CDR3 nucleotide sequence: TGTGCCATCAGTTTATACCATCAGGCAGCTTACGAGCAGTACTTA. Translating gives CAISLYHQAAYEQYL.